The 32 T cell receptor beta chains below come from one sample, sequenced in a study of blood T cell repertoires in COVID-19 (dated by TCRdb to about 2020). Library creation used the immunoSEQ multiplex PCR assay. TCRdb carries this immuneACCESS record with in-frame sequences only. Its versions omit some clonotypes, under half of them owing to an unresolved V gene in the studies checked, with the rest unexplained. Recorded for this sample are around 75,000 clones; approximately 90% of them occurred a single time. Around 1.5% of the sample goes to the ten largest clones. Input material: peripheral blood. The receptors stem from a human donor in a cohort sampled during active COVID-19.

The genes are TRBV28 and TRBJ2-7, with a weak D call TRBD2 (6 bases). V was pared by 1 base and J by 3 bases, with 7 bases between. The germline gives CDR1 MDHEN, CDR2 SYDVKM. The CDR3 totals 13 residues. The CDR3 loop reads CASSLSSVYEQYV. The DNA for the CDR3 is TGTGCCAGCAGTTTATCTAGCGTCTACGAGCAGTACGTC.

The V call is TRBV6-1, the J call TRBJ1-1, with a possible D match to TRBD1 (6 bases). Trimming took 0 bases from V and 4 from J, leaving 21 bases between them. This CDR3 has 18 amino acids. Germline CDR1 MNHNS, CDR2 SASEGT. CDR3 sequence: CASSEALQGRIGGTEAFF. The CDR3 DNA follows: TGTGCCAGCAGTGAAGCGCTTCAGGGAAGGATAGGGGGCACTGAAGCTTTCTTT.

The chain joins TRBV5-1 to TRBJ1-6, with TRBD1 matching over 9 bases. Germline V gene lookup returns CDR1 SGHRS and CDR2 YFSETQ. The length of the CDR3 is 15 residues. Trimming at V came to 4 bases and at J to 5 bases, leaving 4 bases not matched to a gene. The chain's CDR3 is CASSVGTGHNSPLHF. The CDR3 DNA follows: TGCGCCAGCAGCGTGGGGACAGGGCATAATTCACCCCTCCACTTT.

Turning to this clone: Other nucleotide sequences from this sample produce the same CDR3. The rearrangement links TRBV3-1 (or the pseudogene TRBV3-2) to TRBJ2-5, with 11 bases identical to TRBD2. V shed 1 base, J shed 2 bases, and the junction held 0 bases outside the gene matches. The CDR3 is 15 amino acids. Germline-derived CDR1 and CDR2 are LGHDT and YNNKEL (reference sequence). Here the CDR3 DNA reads TGTGCCAGCAGCCAAGGGACTAGCGGGCAAGAGACCCAGTACTTC. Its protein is CASSQGTSGQETQYF.

The CDR3 loop is CASSEGLAAHEQYV. DNA for the CDR3: TGTGCCAGCAGTGAAGGACTAGCGGCGCACGAGCAGTACGTC. The genes are TRBV2 and TRBJ2-7; 9 nucleotides align to TRBD2. The CDR3 is 14 amino acids. The junction had 3 bases not matched to a gene; V was cut back by 1 base and J by 5 bases. Per the germline V gene, CDR1 is SNHLY and CDR2 is FYNNEI.

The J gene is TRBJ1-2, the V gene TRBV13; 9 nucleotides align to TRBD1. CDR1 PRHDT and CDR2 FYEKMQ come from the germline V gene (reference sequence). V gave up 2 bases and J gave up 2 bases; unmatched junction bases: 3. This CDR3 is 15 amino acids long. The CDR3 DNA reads TGTGCCAGCAGCTTAACAGGGGGCAAGAACTATGGCTACACCTTC. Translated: CASSLTGGKNYGYTF. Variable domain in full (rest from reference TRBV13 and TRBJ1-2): AAGVIQSPRHLIKEKRETATLKCYPIPRHDTVYWYQQGPGQDPQFLISFYEKMQSDKGSIPDRFSAQQFSDYHSELNMSSLELGDSALYFCASSLTGGKNYGYTFGSGTRLTVV.

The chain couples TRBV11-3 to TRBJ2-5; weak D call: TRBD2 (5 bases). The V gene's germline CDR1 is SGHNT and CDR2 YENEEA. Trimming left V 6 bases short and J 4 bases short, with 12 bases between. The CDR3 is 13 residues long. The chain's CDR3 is CASRPTSTETQYF. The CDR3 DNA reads TGTGCCAGCAGGCCTACTAGTACAGAGACCCAGTACTTC.

Here the CDR3 DNA reads TGCGCCAGCAGCCCGTCCACCGGGACAGAAGTTTTATATGGCTACACCTTC. Protein product: CASSPSTGTEVLYGYTF. The chain uses TRBV5-1 and TRBJ1-2, with 7 bases identical to TRBD1. The ends lost 4 bases at V and 5 bases at J; junction bases unmatched: 17. CDR1 and CDR2 from the germline V gene are SGHRS and YFSETQ. The CDR3 length is 17 residues.

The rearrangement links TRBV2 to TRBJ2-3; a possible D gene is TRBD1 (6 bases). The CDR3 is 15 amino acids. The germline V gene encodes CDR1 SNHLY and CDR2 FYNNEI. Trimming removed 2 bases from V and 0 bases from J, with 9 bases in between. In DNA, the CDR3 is TGTGCCAGCAGTGAAAACAGGGCTAGCACAGATACGCAGTATTTT. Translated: CASSENRASTDTQYF.

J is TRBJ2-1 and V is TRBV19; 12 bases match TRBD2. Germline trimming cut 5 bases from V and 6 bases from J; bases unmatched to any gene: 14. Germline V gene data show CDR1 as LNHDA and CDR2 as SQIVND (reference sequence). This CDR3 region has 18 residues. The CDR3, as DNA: TGTGCCAGTAGTTGGGAGGGCGGCGGGACTAGCGGGTCCAATGAGCAGTTCTTC. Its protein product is CASSWEGGGTSGSNEQFF.

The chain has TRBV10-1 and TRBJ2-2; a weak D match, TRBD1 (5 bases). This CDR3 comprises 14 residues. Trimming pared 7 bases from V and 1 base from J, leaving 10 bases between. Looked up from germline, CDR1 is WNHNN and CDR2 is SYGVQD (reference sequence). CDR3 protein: CASNNGQNTGELFF. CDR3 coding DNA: TGCGCCAGCAATAACGGACAGAACACCGGGGAGCTGTTTTTT.

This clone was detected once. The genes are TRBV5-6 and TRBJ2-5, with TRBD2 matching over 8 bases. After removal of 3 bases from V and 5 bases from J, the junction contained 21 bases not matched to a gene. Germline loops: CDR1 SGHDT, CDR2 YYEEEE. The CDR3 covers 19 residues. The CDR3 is CASSSGGASGPKFRETQYF. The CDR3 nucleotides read TGTGCCAGCAGCTCGGGAGGGGCTAGCGGGCCGAAATTCCGGGAGACCCAGTACTTC.

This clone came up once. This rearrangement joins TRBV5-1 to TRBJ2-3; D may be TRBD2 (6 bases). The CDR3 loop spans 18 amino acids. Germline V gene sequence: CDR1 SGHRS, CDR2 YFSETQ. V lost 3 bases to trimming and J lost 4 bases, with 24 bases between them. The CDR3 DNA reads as TGCGCCAGCAGCTCCATGGCCCTAGTGGAGGGGCGGGCAGATACGCAGTATTTT. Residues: CASSSMALVEGRADTQYF.

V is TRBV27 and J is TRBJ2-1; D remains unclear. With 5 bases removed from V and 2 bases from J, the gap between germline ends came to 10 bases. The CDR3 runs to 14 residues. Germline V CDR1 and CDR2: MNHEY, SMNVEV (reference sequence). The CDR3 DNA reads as TGTGCCAGCAGTGAGGTCAGCCCCTACAATGAGCAGTTCTTC. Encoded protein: CASSEVSPYNEQFF.

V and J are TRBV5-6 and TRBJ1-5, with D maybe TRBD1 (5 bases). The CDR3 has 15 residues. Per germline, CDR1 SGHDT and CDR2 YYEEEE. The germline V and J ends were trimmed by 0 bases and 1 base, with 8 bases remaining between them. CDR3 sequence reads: CASSLGRGSNQPQHF. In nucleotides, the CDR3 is TGTGCCAGCAGCTTGGGGAGGGGAAGCAATCAGCCCCAGCATTTT.

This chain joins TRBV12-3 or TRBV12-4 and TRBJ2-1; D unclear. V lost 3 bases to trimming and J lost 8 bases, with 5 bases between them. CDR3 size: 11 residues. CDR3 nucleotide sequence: TGTGCCAGCAGTTTCTCGTATGAGCAGTTCTTC. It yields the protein CASSFSYEQFF.

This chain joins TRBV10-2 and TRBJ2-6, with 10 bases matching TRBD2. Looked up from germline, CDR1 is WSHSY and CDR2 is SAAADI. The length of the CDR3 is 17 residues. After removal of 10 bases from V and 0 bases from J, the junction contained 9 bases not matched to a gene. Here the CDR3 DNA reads TGCGCCACTTTGGAACTAGCGGGGTTCTCTGGGGCCAACGTCCTGACTTTC. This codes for CATLELAGFSGANVLTF.

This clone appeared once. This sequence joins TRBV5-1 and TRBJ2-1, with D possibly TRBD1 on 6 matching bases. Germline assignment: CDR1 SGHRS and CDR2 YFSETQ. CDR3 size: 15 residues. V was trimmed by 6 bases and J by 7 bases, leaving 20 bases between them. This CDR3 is CASTPGVPIVNEQFF. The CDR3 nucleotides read TGCGCCAGCACGCCAGGGGTTCCTATCGTGAATGAGCAGTTCTTC.

As DNA, the CDR3 is TGTGCCAGCAGTTACGGGACAGGGGCCTCCTACCACGAGCAGTACGTC. Translation gives CASSYGTGASYHEQYV. This chain uses TRBV6-2 or TRBV6-3 with TRBJ2-7; 10 positions match TRBD1. Germline V lookup: CDR1 MNHEY, CDR2 SVGEGT. This CDR3 region has 16 residues. Trimming removed 2 bases from V and 5 bases from J; junction bases left unmatched: 9.

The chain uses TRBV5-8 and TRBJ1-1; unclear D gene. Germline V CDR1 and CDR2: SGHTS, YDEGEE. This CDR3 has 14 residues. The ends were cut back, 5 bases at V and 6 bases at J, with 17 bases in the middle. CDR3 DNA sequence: TGTGCCAGCAGGCTGGCACCCGAGGAAGCTGAAGCTTTCTTT. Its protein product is CASRLAPEEAEAFF.

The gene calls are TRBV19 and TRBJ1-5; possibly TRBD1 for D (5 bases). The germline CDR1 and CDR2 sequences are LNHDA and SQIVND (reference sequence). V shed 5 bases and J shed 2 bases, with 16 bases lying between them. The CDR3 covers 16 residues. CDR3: CASSSRFGAGNQPQHF. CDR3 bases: TGTGCCAGTAGTTCGAGATTTGGGGCGGGCAATCAGCCCCAGCATTTT. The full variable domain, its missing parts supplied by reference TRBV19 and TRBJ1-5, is DGGITQSPKYLFRKEGQNVTLSCEQNLNHDAMYWYRQDPGQGLRLIYYSQIVNDFQKGDIAEGYSVSREKKESFPLTVTSAQKNPTAFYLCASSSRFGAGNQPQHFGDGTRLSIL.

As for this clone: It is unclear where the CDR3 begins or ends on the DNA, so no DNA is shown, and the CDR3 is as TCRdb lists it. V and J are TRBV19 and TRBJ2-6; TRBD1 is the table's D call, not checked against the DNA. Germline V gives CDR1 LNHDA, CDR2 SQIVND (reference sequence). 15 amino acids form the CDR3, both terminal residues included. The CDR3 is CASTSDRVGANVLTF.

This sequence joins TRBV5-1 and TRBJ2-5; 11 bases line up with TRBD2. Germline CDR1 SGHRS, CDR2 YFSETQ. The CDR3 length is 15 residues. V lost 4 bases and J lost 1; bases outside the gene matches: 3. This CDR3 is CASSPGTSGQETQYF. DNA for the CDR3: TGCGCCAGCAGCCCCGGGACTAGCGGCCAAGAGACCCAGTACTTC.

Here the CDR3 reads CASSSGAYEQYF. CDR3 DNA: TGTGCCAGCTCAAGTGGGGCCTACGAGCAGTACTTC. The V gene is TRBV12-3 or TRBV12-4, the J gene TRBJ2-5; D call uncertain. The J call may be mistaken, given a closer DNA end match to TRBJ2-7. The CDR3 covers 12 residues.

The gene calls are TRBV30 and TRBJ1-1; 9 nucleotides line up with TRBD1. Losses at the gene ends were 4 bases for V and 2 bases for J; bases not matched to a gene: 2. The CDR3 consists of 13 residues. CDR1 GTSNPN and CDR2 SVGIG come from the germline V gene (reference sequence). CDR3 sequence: CAWTGQGNTEAFF. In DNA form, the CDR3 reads TGTGCCTGGACGGGACAGGGTAACACTGAAGCTTTCTTT.

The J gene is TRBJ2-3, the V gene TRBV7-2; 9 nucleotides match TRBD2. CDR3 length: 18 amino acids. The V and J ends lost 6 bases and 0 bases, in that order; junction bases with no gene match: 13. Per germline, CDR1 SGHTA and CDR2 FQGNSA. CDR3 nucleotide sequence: TGTGCCAGCAGGCCCCCGACTAGCGGAGTTCCTAGCACAGATACGCAGTATTTT. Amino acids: CASRPPTSGVPSTDTQYF.

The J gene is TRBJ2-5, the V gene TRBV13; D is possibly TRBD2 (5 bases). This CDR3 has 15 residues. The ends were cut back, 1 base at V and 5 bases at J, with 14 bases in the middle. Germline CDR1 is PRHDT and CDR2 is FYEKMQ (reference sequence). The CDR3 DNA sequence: TGTGCCAGCAGCTTAGCAGGCCGGACTGTGGAGACCCAGTACTTC. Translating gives CASSLAGRTVETQYF.

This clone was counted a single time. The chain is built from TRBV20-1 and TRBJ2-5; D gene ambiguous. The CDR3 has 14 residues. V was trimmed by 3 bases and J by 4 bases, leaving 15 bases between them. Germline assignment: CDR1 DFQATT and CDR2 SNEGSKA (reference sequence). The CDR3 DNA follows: TGCAGTGCTAGTGTTCAACCCGCGATAGAGACCCAGTACTTC. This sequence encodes CSASVQPAIETQYF.

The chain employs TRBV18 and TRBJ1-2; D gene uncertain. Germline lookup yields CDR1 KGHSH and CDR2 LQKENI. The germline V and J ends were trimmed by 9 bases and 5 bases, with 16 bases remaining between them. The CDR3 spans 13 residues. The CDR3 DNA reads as TGTGCCAGTTGCTCCGACGGGAGGTATGGCTACACCTTC. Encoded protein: CASCSDGRYGYTF.

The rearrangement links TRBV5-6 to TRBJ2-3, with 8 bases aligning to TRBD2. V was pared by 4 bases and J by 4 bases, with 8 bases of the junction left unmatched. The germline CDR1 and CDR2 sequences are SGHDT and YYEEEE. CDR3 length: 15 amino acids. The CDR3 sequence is CASSPGTSSADTQYF. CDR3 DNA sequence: TGTGCCAGCAGCCCGGGGACTAGTTCGGCAGATACGCAGTATTTT. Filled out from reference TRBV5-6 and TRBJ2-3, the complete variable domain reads DAGVTQSPTHLIKTRGQQVTLRCSPKSGHDTVSWYQQALGQGPQFIFQYYEEEERQRGNFPDRFSGHQFPNYSSELNVNALLLGDSALYLCASSPGTSSADTQYFGPGTRLTVL.

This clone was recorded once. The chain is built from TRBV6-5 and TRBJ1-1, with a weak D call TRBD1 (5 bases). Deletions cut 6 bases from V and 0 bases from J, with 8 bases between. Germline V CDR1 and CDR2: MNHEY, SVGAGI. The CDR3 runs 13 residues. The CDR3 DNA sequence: TGTGCCAGCAGGACAGCACTGAACACTGAAGCTTTCTTT. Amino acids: CASRTALNTEAFF.

In nucleotides, the CDR3 is TGCGCCAGCAGCTTGAACATGGATACGCAGTATTTT. Translated, it gives CASSLNMDTQYF. The chain couples TRBV5-1 to TRBJ2-3; D remains unclear. This CDR3 has 12 amino acids. The germline V gene has CDR1 SGHRS and CDR2 YFSETQ. V lost 1 base to trimming and J lost 6 bases, with 6 bases between them.